This TCR beta chain stems from a study of naive and memory T cell subsets. TCR cDNA received a 3' ligated oligonucleotide that carried a UMI. There are a few counts of this clonotype. Germline V lookup: CDR1 KGHSH, CDR2 LQKENI. The CDR3 spans 13 residues. V lost 10 bases to trimming and J lost 1 base; unmatched junction nucleotides: 6. Amplification of ligated cDNA took four PCR rounds with SP2 and nested alpha and beta constant primers. Reverse transcription of blood and skin TCR RNA was primed at alpha and beta constant regions. TCRdb re-called the 5' RACE reads through MiXCR, storing one row per CDR3 protein. The sample records over 45,000 distinct CDR3 sequences, under 10% being singletons.

The chain couples TRBV18 to TRBJ1-1; 7 bases align to TRBD1. The sequence was collected from a female donor in good health. CDR3 residues: CATRDSPNTEAFF. The CDR3 DNA is TGTGCCACCAGGGACAGCCCGAACACTGAAGCTTTCTTT. The full variable domain, rest sourced from reference TRBV18 and TRBJ1-1, is NAGVMQNPRHLVRRRGQEARLRCSPMKGHSHVYWYRQLPEEGLKFMVYLQKENIIDESGMPKERFSAEFPKEGPSILRIQQVVRGDSAAYFCATRDSPNTEAFFGQGTRLTVV.